The 12 T cell receptor beta chains below all came from one sample that was sequenced in a study of neurological immune-mediated disorders. TCRdb processed the 5' RACE reads anew with MiXCR; each CDR3 protein has one entry. The profile shows about 55,000 distinct CDR3 sequences, roughly 4.6% of them singletons. The source material was PBMCs. Receptor source: a man aged 45-65 years with multiple sclerosis.

The table lists this clonotype with a few counts. Since a much larger clone is just one base distant, this may be a read error. The V and J genes are TRBV20-1 and TRBJ1-5; D gene ambiguous. Germline CDR1 is DFQATT and CDR2 is SNEGSKA (reference sequence). Trimming shortened V by 5 bases and J by 5 bases, and 10 bases separated the two germline ends. There are 12 residues in the CDR3. CDR3 in amino acids: CSAHKLDQPQHF. CDR3 nucleotide sequence: TGCAGTGCTCACAAATTGGATCAGCCCCAGCATTTT.

The rearrangement links TRBV15 to TRBJ1-1, with TRBD1 as a possible D gene (5 bases). CDR3 length: 16 residues. The V gene's germline CDR1 is LNHNV and CDR2 YYDKDF (reference sequence). The V end lost 1 base, the J end lost 2 bases, and 14 bases lay between the germline ends. CDR3 sequence (DNA): TGTGCCACCAGCAGAGTTGCAGGGCCCCTAAACACTGAAGCTTTCTTT. It yields the protein CATSRVAGPLNTEAFF.

There are a few counts of this clonotype. V and J are TRBV5-1 and TRBJ1-5; 11 positions agree with TRBD1. J was trimmed by 7 bases and V by 4 bases; bases with no gene match: 4. The CDR3 contains 14 residues. CDR1 and CDR2 from the germline V gene are SGHRS and YFSETQ. The CDR3 bases are TGCGCCAGCAGCCCGGGACAGGGGGAGCAGCCCCAGCATTTT. This gives the protein CASSPGQGEQPQHF.

The chain has TRBV7-9 and TRBJ1-2; D is ambiguous. V was shortened by 2 bases and J by 7 bases, with 23 bases between the two germline ends. This CDR3 contains 17 residues. Germline V gene data show CDR1 as SEHNR and CDR2 as FQNEAQ (reference sequence). CDR3 DNA sequence: TGTGCCAGCAGCTTATTGGGCAGTGCCGGGTACTATCGTGGCTACACCTTC. The encoded protein is CASSLLGSAGYYRGYTF.

This clonotype was recorded many times. The chain has TRBV12-3 or TRBV12-4 and TRBJ2-1; TRBD1 or TRBD2 may be the D gene (5 bases each). The CDR3 has 13 residues. V shed 5 bases and J shed 5 bases, with 10 bases lying between them. CDR3 residues: CASSGTPNNEQFF. The CDR3 region has the DNA TGTGCCAGCAGTGGGACGCCGAACAATGAGCAGTTCTTC.

This clonotype was recorded many times. The chain joins TRBV5-4 to TRBJ2-1; D remains unclear. Between the trimmed V and J ends, which lost 4 bases and 5 bases, there was a span of 16 bases. Germline CDR1 is SGHNT and CDR2 is YYREEE (reference sequence). The CDR3 has 15 amino acids. The CDR3 region is CASSLNDGYHNEQFF. DNA for the CDR3: TGTGCCAGCAGCCTTAATGATGGGTACCACAATGAGCAGTTCTTC.

This clonotype was recorded a few times. The chain has TRBV28 and TRBJ1-1; tentative D call: TRBD1 (6 bases). V was pared by 6 bases and J by 10 bases, with 12 bases between. CDR1 and CDR2 from the germline V gene are MDHEN and SYDVKM. This CDR3 has 11 residues. The CDR3 bases are TGTGCCAGCAGAACCGACAGGCGAGCTTTCTTT. Translating gives CASRTDRRAFF.

This clonotype was observed at least ten times. Here the CDR3 DNA reads TGTGCCAGCAGTCTTAGACAGCAGGAGGCTGAAGCTTTCTTT. Its translation is CASSLRQQEAEAFF. The chain combines TRBV12-3 or TRBV12-4 with TRBJ1-1; weak D call: TRBD1 (5 bases). The V and J ends lost 5 bases and 6 bases respectively, with 16 bases between them. This CDR3 is 14 amino acids long.

This clonotype was detected ten times or more. J is TRBJ2-3 and V is TRBV20-1, with D tentatively TRBD2 (5 bases). Germline lookup yields CDR1 DFQATT and CDR2 SNEGSKA (reference sequence). The CDR3 loop spans 15 amino acids. The germline V and J ends were trimmed by 6 bases and 1 base, with 17 bases remaining between them. This CDR3 reads CSAPPPRARTDTQYF. The CDR3 DNA is TGCAGTGCGCCTCCCCCGAGGGCCCGCACAGATACGCAGTATTTT.

This clonotype was counted between two and nine times. The rearrangement links TRBV20-1 to TRBJ1-5; D remains ambiguous. Trimming pared 0 bases from V and 4 bases from J, leaving 16 bases between. Germline assignment: CDR1 DFQATT and CDR2 SNEGSKA (reference sequence). The length of the CDR3 is 16 residues. The CDR3 DNA sequence: TGCAGTGCTAGAGATCCAGGACGCCCGAGTAATCAGCCCCAGCATTTT. Amino acid sequence: CSARDPGRPSNQPQHF.

This clonotype was observed many times. This chain connects TRBV5-8 to TRBJ2-7; D is undetermined. Germline CDR1 SGHTS, CDR2 YDEGEE. V lost 0 bases to trimming and J lost 0 bases, with 7 bases between them. There are 14 residues in the CDR3. For the CDR3, the DNA is TGTGCCAGCAGCTTGGATGAGGACTCCTACGAGCAGTACTTC. Encoded protein: CASSLDEDSYEQYF.

The sample holds many counts of this clonotype. The chain couples TRBV3-1 to TRBJ2-7; a weak D match, TRBD2 (6 bases). CDR3 length: 13 amino acids. The germline V gene encodes CDR1 LGHDT and CDR2 YNNKEL (reference sequence). V was clipped by 1 base and J by 4 bases, with 8 bases between them. The CDR3 nucleotides are TGTGCCAGCAGCCAAGGCGGGGCTTACGAGCAGTACTTC. Its translation is CASSQGGAYEQYF.